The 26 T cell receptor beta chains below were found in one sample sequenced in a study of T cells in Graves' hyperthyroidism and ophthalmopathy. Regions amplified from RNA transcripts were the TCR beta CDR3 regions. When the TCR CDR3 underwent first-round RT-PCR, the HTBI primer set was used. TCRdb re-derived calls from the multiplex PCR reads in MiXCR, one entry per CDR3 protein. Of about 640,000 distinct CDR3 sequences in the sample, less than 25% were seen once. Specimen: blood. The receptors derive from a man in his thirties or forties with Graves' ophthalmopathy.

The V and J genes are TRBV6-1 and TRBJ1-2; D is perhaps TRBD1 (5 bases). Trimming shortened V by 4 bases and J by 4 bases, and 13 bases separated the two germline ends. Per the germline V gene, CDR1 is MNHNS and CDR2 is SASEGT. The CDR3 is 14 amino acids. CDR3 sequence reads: CASSATGTVYGYTF. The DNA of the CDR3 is TGTGCCAGCAGTGCCACCGGGACGGTCTATGGCTACACCTTC.

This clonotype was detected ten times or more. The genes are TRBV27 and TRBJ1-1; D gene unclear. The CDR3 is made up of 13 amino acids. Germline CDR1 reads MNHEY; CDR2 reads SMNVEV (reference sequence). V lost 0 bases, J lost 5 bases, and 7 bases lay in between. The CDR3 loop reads CASSLSVHTEAFF. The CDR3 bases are TGTGCCAGCAGTTTATCCGTACATACTGAAGCTTTCTTT.

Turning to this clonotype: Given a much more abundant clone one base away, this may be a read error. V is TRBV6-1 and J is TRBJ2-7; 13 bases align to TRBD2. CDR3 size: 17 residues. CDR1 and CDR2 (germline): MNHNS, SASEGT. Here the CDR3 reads CTSSQLLGTSGTDEQYF. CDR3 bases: TGTACCAGCAGTCAGCTACTTGGGACTAGCGGGACCGACGAGCAGTACTTC.

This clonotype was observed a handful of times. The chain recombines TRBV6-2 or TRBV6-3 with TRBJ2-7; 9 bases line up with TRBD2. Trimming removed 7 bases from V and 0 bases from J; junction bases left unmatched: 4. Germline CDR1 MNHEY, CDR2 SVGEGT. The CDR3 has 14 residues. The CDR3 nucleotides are TGTGCCAGCATCCTTAGCGGGAGCTCCTACGAGCAGTACTTC. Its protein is CASILSGSSYEQYF.

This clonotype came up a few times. The CDR3: CASSAPWNEQYF. In nucleotides, the CDR3 is TGTGCCAGCAGCGCCCCTTGGAACGAGCAGTACTTC. The chain combines TRBV28 with TRBJ2-7; D is uncertain. Germline-derived CDR1 and CDR2 are MDHEN and SYDVKM. Trimming removed 6 bases from V and 5 bases from J, with 11 bases in between. This CDR3 comprises 12 residues.

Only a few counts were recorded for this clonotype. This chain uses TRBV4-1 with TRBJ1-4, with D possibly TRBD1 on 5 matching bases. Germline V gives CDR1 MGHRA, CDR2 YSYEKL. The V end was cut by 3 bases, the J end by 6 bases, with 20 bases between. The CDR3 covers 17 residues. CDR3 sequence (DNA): TGCGCCAGCAGCCACACACCACCCACGGGGGGGGATGAAAAACTGTTTTTT. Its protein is CASSHTPPTGGDEKLFF.

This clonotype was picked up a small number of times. CDR3 sequence reads: CASSFRGGYYNEQFF. As DNA, the CDR3 is TGTGCCAGCTCTTTCCGAGGGGGCTACTACAATGAGCAGTTCTTC. The chain employs TRBV2 and TRBJ2-1, with 7 bases aligning to TRBD1. V was clipped by 8 bases and J by 3 bases; unmatched bases: 10. This CDR3 comprises 15 residues. Germline V gene lookup returns CDR1 SNHLY and CDR2 FYNNEI.

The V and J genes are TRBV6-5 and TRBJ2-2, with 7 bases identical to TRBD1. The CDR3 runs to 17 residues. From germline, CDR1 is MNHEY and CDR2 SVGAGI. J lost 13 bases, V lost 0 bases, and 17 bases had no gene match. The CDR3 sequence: CASSYSTADRVVEGLFF. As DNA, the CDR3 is TGTGCCAGCAGTTACTCTACCGCAGACAGGGTGGTAGAAGGGCTGTTTTTT.

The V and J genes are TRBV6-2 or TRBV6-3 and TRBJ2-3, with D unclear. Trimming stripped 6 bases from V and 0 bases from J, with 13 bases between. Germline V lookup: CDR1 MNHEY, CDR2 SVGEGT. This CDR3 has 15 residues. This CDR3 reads CASRYRGYSTDTQYF. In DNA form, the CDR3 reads TGTGCCAGCAGATACAGAGGCTATAGCACAGATACGCAGTATTTT.

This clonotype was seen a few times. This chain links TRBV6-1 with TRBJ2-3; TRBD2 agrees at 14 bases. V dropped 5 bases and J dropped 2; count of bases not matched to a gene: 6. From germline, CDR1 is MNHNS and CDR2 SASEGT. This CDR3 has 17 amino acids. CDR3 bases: TGTGCCAGCAGTAAAGGACTAGCGGGAGGTATCACAGATACGCAGTATTTT. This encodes CASSKGLAGGITDTQYF.

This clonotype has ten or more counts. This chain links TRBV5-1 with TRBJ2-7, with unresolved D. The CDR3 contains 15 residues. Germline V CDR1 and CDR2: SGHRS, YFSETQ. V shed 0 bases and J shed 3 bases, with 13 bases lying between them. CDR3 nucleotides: TGCGCCAGCAGCTTGGACTCAAGTTCTATCTACGAGCAGTACTTC. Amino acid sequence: CASSLDSSSIYEQYF.

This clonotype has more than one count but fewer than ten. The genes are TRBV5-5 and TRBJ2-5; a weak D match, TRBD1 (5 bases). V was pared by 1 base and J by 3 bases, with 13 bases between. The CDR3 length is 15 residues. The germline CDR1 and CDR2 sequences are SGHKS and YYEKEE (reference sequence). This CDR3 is CASSLRGPPEETQYF. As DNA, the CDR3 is TGTGCCAGCAGCTTGAGGGGCCCGCCCGAAGAGACCCAGTACTTC.

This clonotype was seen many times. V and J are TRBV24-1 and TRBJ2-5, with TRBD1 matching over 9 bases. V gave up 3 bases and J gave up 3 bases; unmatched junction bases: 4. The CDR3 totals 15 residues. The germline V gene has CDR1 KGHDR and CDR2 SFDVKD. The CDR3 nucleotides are TGTGCCACCAGTGATGCCGGGACAGGGAAAGAGACCCAGTACTTC. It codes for CATSDAGTGKETQYF.

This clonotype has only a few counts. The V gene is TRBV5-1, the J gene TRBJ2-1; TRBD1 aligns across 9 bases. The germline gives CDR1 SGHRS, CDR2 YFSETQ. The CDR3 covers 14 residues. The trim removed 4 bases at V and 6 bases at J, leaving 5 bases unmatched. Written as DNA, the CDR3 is TGCGCCAGCAGCCAGGGGACAGGGATCAATGAGCAGTTCTTC. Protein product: CASSQGTGINEQFF.

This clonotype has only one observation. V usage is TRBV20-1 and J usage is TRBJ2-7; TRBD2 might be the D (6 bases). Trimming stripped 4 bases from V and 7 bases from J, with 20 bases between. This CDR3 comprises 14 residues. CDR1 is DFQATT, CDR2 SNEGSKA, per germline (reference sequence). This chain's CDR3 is CSATSPGTPKEQYF. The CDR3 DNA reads TGCAGTGCTACCAGCCCTGGGACTCCGAAAGAGCAGTACTTC.

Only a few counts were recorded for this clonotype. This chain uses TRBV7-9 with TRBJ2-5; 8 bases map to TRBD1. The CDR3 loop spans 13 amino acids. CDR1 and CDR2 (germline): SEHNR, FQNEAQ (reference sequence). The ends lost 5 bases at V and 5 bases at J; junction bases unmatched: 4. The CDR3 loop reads CASSAGQEETQYF. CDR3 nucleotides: TGTGCCAGCAGCGCGGGACAGGAGGAGACCCAGTACTTC.

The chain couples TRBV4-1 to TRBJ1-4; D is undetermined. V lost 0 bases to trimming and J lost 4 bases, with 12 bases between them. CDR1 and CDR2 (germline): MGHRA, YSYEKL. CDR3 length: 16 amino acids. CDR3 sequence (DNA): TGCGCCAGCAGCCAAGAAGGAGGGATTATTAATGAAAAACTGTTTTTT. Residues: CASSQEGGIINEKLFF.

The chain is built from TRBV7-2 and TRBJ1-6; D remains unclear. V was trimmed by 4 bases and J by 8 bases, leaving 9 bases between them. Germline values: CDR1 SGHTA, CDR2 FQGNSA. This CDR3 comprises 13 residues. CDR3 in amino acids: CASSSQTYSPLHF. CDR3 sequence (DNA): TGTGCCAGCAGCTCACAGACATATTCACCCCTCCACTTT.

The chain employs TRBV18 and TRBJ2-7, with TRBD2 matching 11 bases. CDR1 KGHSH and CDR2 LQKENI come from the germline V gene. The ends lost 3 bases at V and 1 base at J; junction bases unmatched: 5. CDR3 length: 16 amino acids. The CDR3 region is CASSPTGTSGSYEQYF. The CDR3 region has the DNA TGTGCCAGCTCACCCACCGGGACTAGCGGTTCCTACGAGCAGTACTTC.

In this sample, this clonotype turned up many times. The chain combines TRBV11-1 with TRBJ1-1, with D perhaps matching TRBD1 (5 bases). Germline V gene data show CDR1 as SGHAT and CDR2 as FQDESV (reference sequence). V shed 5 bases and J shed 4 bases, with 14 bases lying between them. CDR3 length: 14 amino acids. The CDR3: CASSIMSGGTEAFF. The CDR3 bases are TGTGCCAGCAGCATTATGAGTGGGGGCACTGAAGCTTTCTTT.

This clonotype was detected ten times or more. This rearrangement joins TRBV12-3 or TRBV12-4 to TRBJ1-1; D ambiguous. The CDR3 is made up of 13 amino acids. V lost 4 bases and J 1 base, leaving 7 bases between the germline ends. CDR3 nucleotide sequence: TGTGCCAGCAGTTATTTAGGGAACACTGAAGCTTTCTTT. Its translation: CASSYLGNTEAFF.

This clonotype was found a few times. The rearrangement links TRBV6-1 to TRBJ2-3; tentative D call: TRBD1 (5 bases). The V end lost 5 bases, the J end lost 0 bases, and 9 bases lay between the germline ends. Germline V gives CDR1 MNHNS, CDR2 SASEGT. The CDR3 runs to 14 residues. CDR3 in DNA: TGTGCCAGCAGTTCAGGGAAAAGCACAGATACGCAGTATTTT. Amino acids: CASSSGKSTDTQYF.

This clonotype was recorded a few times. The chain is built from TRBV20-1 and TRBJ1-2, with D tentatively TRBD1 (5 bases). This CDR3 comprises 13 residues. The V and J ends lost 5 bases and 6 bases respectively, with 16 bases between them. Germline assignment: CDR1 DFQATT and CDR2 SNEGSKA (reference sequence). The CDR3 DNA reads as TGCAGTGCTTGGCAATCCAGGGTAAATGGCTACACCTTC. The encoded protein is CSAWQSRVNGYTF.

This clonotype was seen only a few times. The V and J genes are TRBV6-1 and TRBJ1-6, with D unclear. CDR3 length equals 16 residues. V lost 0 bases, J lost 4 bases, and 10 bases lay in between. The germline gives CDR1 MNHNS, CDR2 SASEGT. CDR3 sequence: CASSEARTAYNSPLHF. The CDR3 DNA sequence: TGTGCCAGCAGTGAAGCTCGGACTGCTTATAATTCACCCCTCCACTTT.

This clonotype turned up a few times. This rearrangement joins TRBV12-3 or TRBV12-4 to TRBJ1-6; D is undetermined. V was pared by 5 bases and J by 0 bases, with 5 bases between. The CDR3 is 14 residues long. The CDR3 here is CASSISSYNSPLHF. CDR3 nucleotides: TGTGCCAGCAGTATAAGCTCCTATAATTCACCCCTCCACTTT.

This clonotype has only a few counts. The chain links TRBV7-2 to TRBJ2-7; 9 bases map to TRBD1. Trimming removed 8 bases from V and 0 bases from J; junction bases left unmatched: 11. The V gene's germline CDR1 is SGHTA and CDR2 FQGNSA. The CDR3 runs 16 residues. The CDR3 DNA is TGTGCCAGCTCCCGACAGGGGGGCTTAAGCTCCTACGAGCAGTACTTC. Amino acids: CASSRQGGLSSYEQYF.